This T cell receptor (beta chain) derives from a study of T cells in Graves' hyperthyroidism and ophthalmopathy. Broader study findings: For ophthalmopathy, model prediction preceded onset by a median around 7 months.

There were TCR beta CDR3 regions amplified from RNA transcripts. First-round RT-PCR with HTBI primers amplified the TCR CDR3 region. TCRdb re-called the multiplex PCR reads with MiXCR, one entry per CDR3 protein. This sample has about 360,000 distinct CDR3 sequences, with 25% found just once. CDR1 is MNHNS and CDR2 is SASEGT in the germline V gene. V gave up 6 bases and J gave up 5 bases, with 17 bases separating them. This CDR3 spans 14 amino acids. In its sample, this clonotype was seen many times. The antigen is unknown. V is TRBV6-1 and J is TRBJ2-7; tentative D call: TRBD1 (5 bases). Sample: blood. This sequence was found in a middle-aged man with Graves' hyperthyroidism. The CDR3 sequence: CASRSDGWGNEQYF. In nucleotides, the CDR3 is TGTGCCAGCAGGTCGGACGGGTGGGGCAACGAGCAGTACTTC.